This is a list of T cell receptor beta chains from one sample in a study of cytomegalovirus exposure and HLA in healthy donors. TCRdb keeps only in-frame clones here, not all; method: immunoSEQ multiplex PCR. The repertoire shows approximately 170,000 clones; the top ten hold 0.75% to 0.85%. Material for sequencing was PBMCs. The receptors originated from a woman aged 18-30 years in good health and CMV-seropositive. Both conserved end residues are part of each CDR3. A D gene is named only where the DNA matches it firmly.

v_gene: TRBV6-6
j_gene: TRBJ2-5
d_gene: TRBD1
CDR3aa: CASRPGQGWEQYF
CDR3nt: TGTGCCAGCAGACCAGGACAGGGGTGGGAGCAGTACTTC

v_gene: TRBV7-2
j_gene: TRBJ2-7
d_gene: -
CDR3aa: CASSFGLSDYEQYF
CDR3nt: TGTGCCAGCAGCTTCGGACTGTCCGACTACGAGCAGTACTTC

v_gene: TRBV4-2
j_gene: TRBJ1-2
d_gene: TRBD1
CDR3aa: CASSTRQGAGYGYTF
CDR3nt: TGTGCCAGCAGCACGCGACAGGGGGCGGGCTATGGCTACACCTTC

v_gene: TRBV10-1
j_gene: TRBJ2-7
d_gene: -
CDR3aa: CASSRAGHEQYF
CDR3nt: TGCGCCAGCAGCAGAGCAGGGCACGAGCAGTACTTC

v_gene: TRBV5-4
j_gene: TRBJ2-1
d_gene: TRBD2
CDR3aa: CASSLEAGGREQFF
CDR3nt: TGTGCCAGCAGCTTGGAAGCGGGAGGGCGTGAGCAGTTCTTC

v_gene: TRBV5-1
j_gene: TRBJ2-1
d_gene: TRBD2
CDR3aa: CASSWGLAGYNEQFF
CDR3nt: TGCGCCAGCAGCTGGGGACTAGCGGGTTACAATGAGCAGTTCTTC

v_gene: TRBV7-2
j_gene: TRBJ2-7
d_gene: TRBD2
CDR3aa: CASSSLRWTSGYEQYF
CDR3nt: TGTGCCAGCAGCTCCCTTAGATGGACTAGCGGCTACGAGCAGTACTTC

v_gene: TRBV7-9
j_gene: TRBJ1-4
d_gene: -
CDR3aa: CASSLEGRIYELFF
CDR3nt: TGTGCCAGCAGCTTAGAAGGGAGGATTTATGAACTGTTTTTT

v_gene: TRBV6-6
j_gene: TRBJ1-6
d_gene: -
CDR3aa: CASQETHEAYNSPLHF
CDR3nt: TGTGCCAGCCAAGAGACTCACGAAGCATATAATTCACCCCTCCACTTT

v_gene: TRBV7-9
j_gene: TRBJ2-7
d_gene: TRBD2
CDR3aa: CASSRVAGEKNEQYF
CDR3nt: TGTGCCAGCAGCAGGGTAGCGGGAGAGAAGAACGAGCAGTACTTC

v_gene: TRBV7-7
j_gene: TRBJ2-3
d_gene: TRBD2
CDR3aa: CASSLLPSGSTDTQYF
CDR3nt: TGTGCCAGCAGCCTCCTTCCTAGCGGGAGTACAGATACGCAGTATTTT

v_gene: TRBV2
j_gene: TRBJ1-5
d_gene: -
CDR3aa: CASRSGLSNQPQHF
CDR3nt: TGTGCCAGCAGGTCAGGCCTTAGCAATCAGCCCCAGCATTTT

v_gene: TRBV2
j_gene: TRBJ2-7
d_gene: -
CDR3aa: CASSGGQREQYF
CDR3nt: TGTGCCAGCAGTGGAGGGCAAAGGGAGCAGTACTTC

v_gene: TRBV27
j_gene: TRBJ2-4
d_gene: TRBD1
CDR3aa: CASSTTGRDIQYF
CDR3nt: TGTGCCAGCAGTACGACAGGGCGGGACATTCAGTACTTC

v_gene: TRBV7-2
j_gene: TRBJ2-2
d_gene: TRBD1
CDR3aa: CASSSKADRAGTGELFF
CDR3nt: TGTGCCAGCAGTTCAAAAGCGGACAGGGCAGGGACCGGGGAGCTGTTTTTT

v_gene: TRBV5-8
j_gene: TRBJ2-2
d_gene: -
CDR3aa: CASSLSPGRDAGELFF
CDR3nt: TGTGCCAGCAGCTTGTCACCGGGAAGAGATGCCGGGGAGCTGTTTTTT

v_gene: TRBV29-1
j_gene: TRBJ1-3
d_gene: TRBD1
CDR3aa: CSVLTGGGNTIYF
CDR3nt: TGCAGCGTACTGACAGGGGGGGGAAACACCATATATTTT

v_gene: TRBV4-2
j_gene: TRBJ2-6
d_gene: -
CDR3aa: CASSQEDRANVLTF
CDR3nt: TGTGCCAGCAGCCAAGAGGACAGGGCCAACGTCCTGACTTTC

v_gene: TRBV6-1
j_gene: TRBJ2-3
d_gene: -
CDR3aa: CASSEVYTDTQYF
CDR3nt: TGTGCCAGCAGTGAAGTCTACACAGATACGCAGTATTTT

v_gene: TRBV7-6
j_gene: TRBJ2-1
d_gene: -
CDR3aa: CASSYSIYSYNEQFF
CDR3nt: TGTGCCAGCAGCTATAGCATTTACTCCTACAATGAGCAGTTCTTC